The table lists the clone carrying this T cell receptor beta chain with a few counts. This CDR3 is 17 amino acids long. Trimming removed 1 base from V and 0 bases from J, with 14 bases in between. From germline, CDR1 is LGHNA and CDR2 YSLEER. These data originate in a study of sequential checkpoint blockade in melanoma. Study summary: Arm A got nivolumab then ipilimumab; arm B the reverse, 1:1. Each arm's sequence ended with maintenance nivolumab.

As to treatment: randomized to nivolumab then ipilimumab (arm A) or the reverse (arm B). No patient had prior DNA-damaging chemotherapy. Sorted cells were live CD3+CD8+, lacking CD19 and CD56, from PBMCs. The repertoire was sequenced with immunoSEQ multiplex PCR; TCRdb's copy has only in-frame clones and lacks some. The repertoire has 32,000 or so clones, around 82% of them found once; the top ten carry around 18%. Sequenced material: CD8+ T cells sorted from blood (inferred from file names), taken from a patient given nivolumab and ipilimumab in sequence. The chain joins TRBV4-3 to TRBJ2-3; D not certain. This clonotype was sampled from a human donor with melanoma. CDR3: CASSQGFQASSTDTQYF. CDR3 nucleotide sequence: TGCGCCAGCAGCCAAGGATTCCAAGCCTCTAGCACAGATACGCAGTATTTT.